A single sample is the source of the 24 T cell receptor beta chains below, sequenced in a study of blood T cell repertoires in COVID-19. TCRdb's table, derived via immunoSEQ multiplex PCR, lists solely in-frame clones and lacks some. The sample has hundreds of thousands of clones; 89% are singletons. The material sequenced was peripheral blood. The receptors here all came from a woman in her twenties or thirties with COVID-19, enrolled during active disease.

This clone was recorded once. The CDR3 is CAWSVQWDGYTF. Here the CDR3 DNA reads TGTGCCTGGAGTGTACAGTGGGATGGCTACACCTTC. The chain uses TRBV30 and TRBJ1-2; D unclear. The germline V and J ends were trimmed by 0 bases and 6 bases, with 8 bases remaining between them. Per the germline V gene, CDR1 is GTSNPN and CDR2 is SVGIG (reference sequence). CDR3 length: 12 amino acids. The variable domain in full, completed from reference TRBV30 and TRBJ1-2, reads SQTIHQWPATLVQPVGSPLSLECTVEGTSNPNLYWYRQAAGRGLQLLFYSVGIGQISSEVPQNLSASRPQDRQFILSSKKLLLSDSGFYLCAWSVQWDGYTFGSGTRLTVV.

The gene calls are TRBV27 and TRBJ1-1; 7 bases line up with TRBD1. This CDR3 comprises 14 residues. V gave up 6 bases and J gave up 4 bases; unmatched junction bases: 8. CDR1 and CDR2 from the germline V gene are MNHEY and SMNVEV (reference sequence). The DNA of the CDR3 is TGTGCCAGCAGATTAAAGGGGGCGCCCACTGAAGCTTTCTTT. It yields the protein CASRLKGAPTEAFF.

This clone was picked up one time. The chain employs TRBV6-2 or TRBV6-3 and TRBJ2-1, with TRBD2 identical over 7 bases. The germline V gene has CDR1 MNHEY and CDR2 SVGEGT. This CDR3 is built from 14 residues. The ends lost 2 bases at V and 2 bases at J; junction bases unmatched: 0. CDR3 sequence (DNA): TGTGCCAGCAGTTACGGGACTACCTACAATGAGCAGTTCTTC. Its translation: CASSYGTTYNEQFF.

The gene calls are TRBV9 and TRBJ2-5; 9 nucleotides agree with TRBD1. Germline V lookup: CDR1 SGDLS, CDR2 YYNGEE. V trimming: 4 bases; J trimming: 3 bases; junction bases outside the gene matches: 4. The CDR3 loop spans 14 amino acids. This CDR3 reads CASSPRTGEETQYF. The CDR3 DNA reads as TGTGCCAGCAGCCCAAGGACAGGGGAAGAGACCCAGTACTTC.

V is TRBV10-2 and J is TRBJ2-2, with TRBD2 identical over 9 bases. V trimming: 7 bases; J trimming: 6 bases; junction bases outside the gene matches: 9. CDR3 length: 15 amino acids. Germline V gene data show CDR1 as WSHSY and CDR2 as SAAADI. CDR3 region: CASTNLAGVAGELFF. Here the CDR3 DNA reads TGCGCCAGCACTAATTTAGCGGGAGTTGCCGGGGAGCTGTTTTTT.

V is TRBV12-3 or TRBV12-4 and J is TRBJ1-2, with D possibly matching TRBD1 (6 bases). The CDR3 is 13 residues long. Trimming removed 6 bases at V and 2 bases at J, with 10 bases between. The DNA for the CDR3 is TGTGCCAGCAGCGCCCAGGGGAACTATGGCTACACCTTC. This codes for CASSAQGNYGYTF.

This clone was seen a single time. The rearrangement uses TRBV2 and TRBJ2-5; 10 positions agree with TRBD1. The length of the CDR3 is 15 residues. Looked up from germline, CDR1 is SNHLY and CDR2 is FYNNEI. V dropped 8 bases and J dropped 5; count of bases not matched to a gene: 11. The CDR3 nucleotides are TGTGCCAGCCCAACGGGGACAGGGGCTTACGAGACCCAGTACTTC. Its translation: CASPTGTGAYETQYF.

This clone showed up just once. The V call is TRBV7-9, the J call TRBJ1-5; tentatively, D is TRBD1 (5 bases). CDR1 is SEHNR, CDR2 FQNEAQ, per germline (reference sequence). This CDR3 comprises 16 residues. V gave up 1 base and J gave up 0 bases, with 10 bases separating them. CDR3 bases: TGTGCCAGCAGCTTAGGGGCAGGGTCTAGCAATCAGCCCCAGCATTTT. This gives the protein CASSLGAGSSNQPQHF.

The V and J genes are TRBV24-1 and TRBJ1-5; TRBD1 aligns across 8 bases. CDR3 size: 14 residues. V lost 4 bases and J lost 6; bases outside the gene matches: 4. Germline V gene data show CDR1 as KGHDR and CDR2 as SFDVKD. The CDR3 nucleotides read TGTGCCACCAGTGAGGACAGGGAGCCTCAGCCCCAGCATTTT. This gives the protein CATSEDREPQPQHF.

This clone has only a few counts. This sequence joins TRBV7-9 and TRBJ2-1, with 11 bases matching TRBD2. V shed 4 bases and J 4 bases; nucleotides not matched to a gene: 0. This CDR3 contains 14 residues. Germline CDR1 is SEHNR and CDR2 is FQNEAQ (reference sequence). This CDR3 reads CASSSSGGYNEQFF. The CDR3 DNA sequence: TGTGCCAGCAGCTCTAGCGGGGGGTACAATGAGCAGTTCTTC. The variable domain in full, completed from reference TRBV7-9 and TRBJ2-1, reads DTGVSQNPRHKITKRGQNVTFRCDPISEHNRLYWYRQTLGQGPEFLTYFQNEAQLEKSRLLSDRFSAERPKGSFSTLEIQRTEQGDSAMYLCASSSSGGYNEQFFGPGTRLTVL.

J is TRBJ2-3 and V is TRBV6-4, with 7 bases that match TRBD1. The CDR3 sequence is 17 residues long. Unmatched junction bases numbered 18, after V lost 7 bases and J lost 5 bases. The germline gives CDR1 MRHNA, CDR2 SNTAGT. CDR3 DNA sequence: TGTGCCAGCATCCCCCAAACAGAGGGGGCTCTGGTAGATACGCAGTATTTT. Its protein product is CASIPQTEGALVDTQYF.

In this sample, this clone turned up a few times. The chain carries TRBV28 and TRBJ1-1; 8 nucleotides agree with TRBD1. Unmatched junction bases numbered 9, after V lost 5 bases and J lost 4 bases. CDR3 length: 15 amino acids. Germline lookup yields CDR1 MDHEN and CDR2 SYDVKM. This CDR3 reads CASSAGGGGGTEAFF. The CDR3 DNA follows: TGTGCCAGCAGTGCAGGGGGCGGAGGCGGCACTGAAGCTTTCTTT.

This clone has just one count. The CDR3 sequence: CASSQDRAGFDGYTF. The CDR3 nucleotides read TGTGCCAGCAGCCAAGATCGAGCGGGGTTCGATGGCTACACCTTC. The gene calls are TRBV4-2 and TRBJ1-2; D is ambiguous. Trimming removed 0 bases from V and 6 bases from J, with 14 bases in between. CDR3 size: 15 residues. The germline V gene has CDR1 LGHNA and CDR2 YNFKEQ.

This clone has just one count. V is TRBV19 and J is TRBJ2-3, with TRBD2 identical over 9 bases. From germline, CDR1 is LNHDA and CDR2 SQIVND (reference sequence). V shed 3 bases, J shed 6 bases, and the junction held 7 bases outside the gene matches. The CDR3 is 15 amino acids. This CDR3 is CASSIGLAGYDTQYF. CDR3 sequence (DNA): TGTGCCAGTAGTATCGGTCTAGCGGGGTATGATACGCAGTATTTT. Using reference TRBV19 and TRBJ2-3 for the parts outside the CDR3, the full variable domain is DGGITQSPKYLFRKEGQNVTLSCEQNLNHDAMYWYRQDPGQGLRLIYYSQIVNDFQKGDIAEGYSVSREKKESFPLTVTSAQKNPTAFYLCASSIGLAGYDTQYFGPGTRLTVL.

The chain recombines TRBV5-6 with TRBJ2-3; maybe TRBD2 (6 bases). CDR3 length: 19 amino acids. Trimming left V 3 bases short and J 1 base short, with 24 bases between. The V gene's germline CDR1 is SGHDT and CDR2 YYEEEE. The CDR3 bases are TGTGCCAGCAGCTCCATACTCAGGACTAAGGGCTCAGGCACAGATACGCAGTATTTT. It is translated as CASSSILRTKGSGTDTQYF.

The chain couples TRBV6-1 to TRBJ2-5, with a possible D match to TRBD2 (6 bases). Between the trimmed V and J ends, which lost 1 base and 8 bases, there was a span of 17 bases. Per germline, CDR1 MNHNS and CDR2 SASEGT. This CDR3 is built from 15 residues. The DNA for the CDR3 is TGTGCCAGCAGTGAAGGTGGAGGGGCGAGGGGTACCCAGTACTTC. It translates to CASSEGGGARGTQYF.

V is TRBV24-1 and J is TRBJ2-1, with D maybe TRBD1 (5 bases). Germline lookup yields CDR1 KGHDR and CDR2 SFDVKD. This CDR3 region has 16 residues. Trimming took off 5 bases at V and 5 bases at J, with 18 bases between the two ends. This chain's CDR3 is CATSGLGARPDNEQFF. The CDR3 DNA sequence: TGTGCCACCAGTGGATTAGGGGCCCGCCCTGACAATGAGCAGTTCTTC.

The chain couples TRBV28 to TRBJ1-6, with TRBD1 matching over 7 bases. The V and J ends lost 5 bases and 7 bases, in that order; junction bases with no gene match: 5. This CDR3 region has 14 residues. The V gene's germline CDR1 is MDHEN and CDR2 SYDVKM. In DNA, the CDR3 is TGTGCCAGCAGTGACAGGGTGTCCAATTCACCCCTCCACTTT. The encoded protein is CASSDRVSNSPLHF.

This chain joins TRBV12-5 and TRBJ2-1, with 8 nucleotides matching TRBD1. The CDR3 sequence is 15 residues long. The junction had 12 bases not matched to a gene; V was cut back by 7 bases and J by 7 bases. Germline V CDR1 and CDR2: LGHNT, FRNRAP. CDR3 in amino acids: CASALGQGAINEQFF. In DNA form, the CDR3 reads TGTGCTAGTGCCCTGGGGCAGGGGGCCATAAATGAGCAGTTCTTC.

The CDR3 spells CASSPWTGSLNTEAFF. DNA for the CDR3: TGTGCCAGCAGCCCCTGGACAGGATCTTTGAACACTGAAGCTTTCTTT. The chain recombines TRBV3-1 (or the pseudogene TRBV3-2) with TRBJ1-1, with 7 nucleotides matching TRBD1. CDR1 LGHDT and CDR2 YNNKEL come from the germline V gene (reference sequence). The CDR3 contains 16 residues. With V trimmed by 4 bases and J by 0 bases, 8 bases remained unmatched.

The chain has TRBV24-1 and TRBJ2-1; 9 nucleotides line up with TRBD2. The germline CDR1 and CDR2 sequences are KGHDR and SFDVKD. The CDR3 contains 13 residues. The ends lost 7 bases at V and 8 bases at J; junction bases unmatched: 5. The CDR3 sequence: CATRGTSRDEQFF. Written as DNA, the CDR3 is TGTGCCACCAGAGGGACTAGCCGGGATGAGCAGTTCTTC.

The chain recombines TRBV7-2 with TRBJ1-1, with D possibly matching TRBD1 (5 bases). Germline CDR1 and CDR2: SGHTA and FQGNSA. The germline V and J ends were trimmed by 1 base and 4 bases, with 10 bases remaining between them. CDR3 size: 14 residues. CDR3 protein: CASSLVGDSTEAFF. The CDR3 DNA reads as TGTGCCAGCAGCTTAGTAGGGGATTCCACTGAAGCTTTCTTT.

This chain joins TRBV29-1 and TRBJ1-6; D remains unclear. V was cut by 0 bases and J by 10 bases, with 10 bases left in between. From germline, CDR1 is SQVTM and CDR2 ANQGSEA. CDR3 length equals 13 residues. The CDR3, as DNA: TGCAGCGTTGAAGATAATGAGGGCTCACCCCTCCACTTT. Its translation is CSVEDNEGSPLHF.

V gene TRBV3-1 (or the pseudogene TRBV3-2) combines with J gene TRBJ2-5; 7 bases are shared with TRBD2. V was pared by 0 bases and J by 4 bases, with 8 bases of the junction left unmatched. Germline V gene lookup returns CDR1 LGHDT and CDR2 YNNKEL (reference sequence). The CDR3 totals 16 residues. CDR3 amino acids: CASSQDHRLAAETQYF. CDR3 nucleotide sequence: TGTGCCAGCAGCCAAGACCATCGACTAGCTGCAGAGACCCAGTACTTC.